This T cell receptor (beta chain) was captured by sequencing in a study of T-cell reconstitution after alpha-beta-depleted transplantation in children. With V trimmed by 4 bases and J by 2 bases, 7 bases remained unmatched. CDR3 size: 15 residues. CDR1 and CDR2 (germline): SGHVS, FQNEAQ. Construction of the TCRbeta library involved unique molecular identifiers. Using its own MiXCR run on the PCR reads, TCRdb lists one record per CDR3 protein. The sample yields about 640,000 distinct CDR3 sequences, about an eighth seen once. This clonotype has only a few counts. Its antigen is unknown. Study-wide findings and caveats: Several hundred expanded graft clones reportedly gave rise to the alpha-beta T cells present about two months after transplant. Most T-cell counts and diversity one year after the transplant came from T cells that were newly produced. After transplant, high TCRbeta diversity at day 60 in some patients arose from surviving recipient T cells and thymic progenitors.

This receptor was obtained from a male patient younger than 18 who had a stem cell transplant for acute myeloid leukemia, so the T cells may come from the graft donor. The chain links TRBV7-8 to TRBJ2-5, with 7 bases fitting TRBD2. The sample here was PBMCs, mostly from graft donor cells, taken 360 days after TCRalphabeta/CD19-depleted stem cell transplant. This CDR3 is CASSWAGEDQETQYF. CDR3 sequence (DNA): TGTGCCAGCAGCTGGGCGGGAGAGGATCAAGAGACCCAGTACTTC.